The T cell receptor beta chain under discussion was sequenced for a study of T cell responses to AZD1222 COVID-19 vaccine. Measured with immunoSEQ multiplex PCR; TCRdb has only the in-frame clones, and not every one. The sample lists more than 100,000 clones; approximately 87% were seen once. Findings of the study overall: Spike regions recognized by vaccine-associated CD4 TCRs spanned the protein, led by 160-218 and 743-854. Without day 14 samples, only post-peak T cell repertoires were studied.

V shed 3 bases and J 4 bases; nucleotides not matched to a gene: 5. Looked up from germline, CDR1 is SGHVS and CDR2 is FNYEAQ. The CDR3 has 15 residues. A remark on this clone: Its antigen remains unknown.

The rearrangement joins TRBV7-6 to TRBJ1-3; 8 positions match TRBD1. The origin of this receptor is an adult in good health. The sample in question was peripheral blood, obtained on day 0 of AZD1222 vaccination. CDR3 residues: CASSFSGQGGNTIYF. In DNA form, the CDR3 reads TGTGCCAGCAGCTTCTCCGGACAGGGCGGAAACACCATATATTTT.